This T cell receptor (beta chain) was retrieved from a study of metastatic and nonmetastatic thyroid tumors (dated by TCRdb to the early 2020s). For the wider study: Repertoires from peripheral blood and from tumor or nodule tissue samples of malignant and benign thyroid patients were compared.

No treatment had been received by any patient before thyroid surgery. The study retrospectively analysed patient clinical samples collected from about 2011 to 2018 using T-cell receptor beta sequencing. The protocol used for the library was PCR. Instrument used: Illumina HiSeq 4000. High-throughput sequencing was used to profile the CDR3 region of the TCR beta-chain in every patient. The authors' pipeline ran thus. A classifier to discriminate distant-metastatic papillary thyroid cancer patients was built from CDR3 differences across clinicopathological groups. The Shannon index was used to measure repertoire diversity, and the Morisita-Horn index was used to measure how similar tumor and blood repertoires were. Starting from the raw public reads, TCRdb applied fastp trimming at Q25, assembled clones with MiXCR and retained in-frame beta chains. The V and J calls were not made by the authors but by TCRdb's processing. In this sample the table shows approximately 74,000 clones, approximately 15% of which occur a single time. Under 8% of the sample is held by the ten biggest clonotypes.

General findings and caveats noted by the study authors: In both blood and tumor samples, malignant tumors were reported to have significantly higher TCR beta diversity than benign nodules.

V lost 0 bases and J lost 8 bases; the stretch between them is 28 bases long. The CDR1 and CDR2 encoded by the germline V gene are SGHTA and FQGTGA. From the cysteine through the phenylalanine, the CDR3 covers 19 amino acids. Only the CDR3 portion is preserved as DNA: 57 bases, with reading frame beginning at the first base. The table lists this clone with a few counts. The antigen this receptor binds is unknown. The record has no base qualities; no much larger clone is one base away. The chain is made from TRBV7-3 and TRBJ2-5; the D region possibly corresponds to TRBD2 (5 bases align). Sequencing was carried out using blood. The sequence was collected from a male donor with papillary thyroid cancer or a benign thyroid nodule (not recorded which). Some clones in this sample may be carry-over from other donors' samples. The CDR3: CASSLTGIGSATLRDTQYF. The nucleotide sequence is TGTGCCAGCAGCTTAACGGGGATCGGATCAGCGACCCTCCGGGATACCCAGTACTTC. Beyond the CDR3, the reference TRBV7-3 and TRBJ2-5 genes provide the residues; the full variable domain reads: GAGVSQTPSNKVTEKGKYVELRCDPISGHTALYWYRQSLGQGPEFLIYFQGTGAADDSGLPNDRFFAVRPEGSVSTLKIQRTERGDSAVYLCASSLTGIGSATLRDTQYFGPGTRLLVL.